Below, 7 T cell receptor beta chains from the same sample are listed, as sequenced in a study of CD8 T cells in Susac syndrome. Roughly 0.45 to 1 ug RNA was reverse transcribed with random hexamers. One entry per CDR3 protein results from TCRdb running MiXCR on the immunoSEQ multiplex PCR reads. The sample contains about 140,000 distinct CDR3 sequences, more than 85% of which appear only once. Sample: CD4+ T cells from PBMCs. These receptors all come from a human donor with Susac syndrome.

The V gene is TRBV7-2, the J gene TRBJ2-7, with 9 bases aligning to TRBD1. The CDR3 is 15 amino acids. The germline V gene has CDR1 SGHTA and CDR2 FQGNSA. V lost 7 bases and J lost 5; bases outside the gene matches: 12. CDR3 in amino acids: CASNSPRDRVHEQYF. CDR3 nucleotides: TGTGCCAGCAACAGCCCCCGGGACAGGGTGCACGAGCAGTACTTC.

CDR3 bases: TGTGCCAGCAGCCTTCTAGCGGATGGCGAGCAGTACTTC. Protein product: CASSLLADGEQYF. The chain joins TRBV3-1 to TRBJ2-7; 7 bases match TRBD2. Germline assignment: CDR1 LGHDT and CDR2 YNNKEL (reference sequence). The CDR3 is 13 residues long. J was trimmed by 6 bases and V by 4 bases; bases with no gene match: 6.

The J gene is TRBJ2-1, the V gene TRBV28, with TRBD2 identical over 7 bases. Per the germline V gene, CDR1 is MDHEN and CDR2 is SYDVKM. This CDR3 comprises 15 residues. V lost 8 bases and J lost 9; bases outside the gene matches: 16. This chain's CDR3 is CASYFRVAGAGEQFF. The CDR3, as DNA: TGTGCCAGCTATTTCAGAGTGGCGGGAGCCGGTGAGCAGTTCTTC.

This chain connects TRBV29-1 to TRBJ1-1; tentatively, D is TRBD1 (5 bases). There are 13 residues in the CDR3. Trimming took off 2 bases at V and 1 base at J, with 8 bases between the two ends. Germline loops: CDR1 SQVTM, CDR2 ANQGSEA. The DNA for the CDR3 is TGCAGCGTTGAAATTAGGGGGAACACTGAAGCTTTCTTT. Translation: CSVEIRGNTEAFF.

A single count supports this clonotype. The V and J genes are TRBV29-1 and TRBJ1-2; 7 bases are a match to TRBD1. The ends lost 7 bases at V and 7 bases at J; junction bases unmatched: 6. This CDR3 is 11 amino acids long. The germline CDR1 and CDR2 sequences are SQVTM and ANQGSEA. This CDR3 is CSGGGLGGYTF. The CDR3 nucleotides read TGCAGCGGAGGGGGCCTTGGTGGCTACACCTTC.

The chain employs TRBV20-1 and TRBJ2-1; D is unresolved. The CDR3 contains 12 residues. V was cut by 0 bases and J by 6 bases, with 6 bases left in between. Germline assignment: CDR1 DFQATT and CDR2 SNEGSKA (reference sequence). CDR3 sequence (DNA): TGCAGTGCTAGAGAAGTAGGCAATGAGCAGTTCTTC. Translated, it gives CSAREVGNEQFF.

The V call is TRBV7-2, the J call TRBJ1-5; D unclear. CDR3 length: 14 amino acids. The V and J ends lost 4 bases and 5 bases respectively, with 12 bases between them. From germline, CDR1 is SGHTA and CDR2 FQGNSA. The CDR3 DNA sequence: TGTGCCAGCAGCTCCCGACCGGTGGATCAGCCCCAGCATTTT. This encodes CASSSRPVDQPQHF.